This entry lists 5 T cell receptor beta chains sequenced from one sample in a study of shared clonotypes between healthy human individuals. Sequencing was performed with immunoSEQ multiplex PCR; in TCRdb, only in-frame clones are kept and a portion is missing. The data hold some 380,000 clones, with 90% to 97% observed a single time. Sequencing was carried out using memory CD8+ T cells sorted from blood. Subset of the sample: CD45RO+ cells pooled with CCR7-negative TemRA cells. These receptors were obtained from a man between 25 and 39 years old in good health.

V gene TRBV27 combines with J gene TRBJ2-3; 12 bases align to TRBD2. Looked up from germline, CDR1 is MNHEY and CDR2 is SMNVEV (reference sequence). V dropped 4 bases and J dropped 5; count of bases not matched to a gene: 4. The CDR3 extends over 15 amino acids. CDR3 in amino acids: CASSSWTSGVDTQYF. In DNA, the CDR3 is TGTGCCAGCAGTTCCTGGACTAGCGGGGTAGATACGCAGTATTTT.

This CDR3 is CASSRTSYEQFF. CDR3 in DNA: TGTGCCAGCAGCCGGACTAGTTATGAGCAGTTCTTC. This chain links TRBV5-6 with TRBJ2-1; 7 bases agree with TRBD2. This CDR3 contains 12 residues. The V gene end was trimmed by 4 bases and the J gene end by 8 bases; junction bases not matched to a gene: 3. Germline V CDR1 and CDR2: SGHDT, YYEEEE.

This clone was found a few times. The chain recombines TRBV6-6 with TRBJ1-1, with 9 bases fitting TRBD1. The germline gives CDR1 MNHNY, CDR2 SVGAGI (reference sequence). The CDR3 contains 16 residues. Trimming cost V 8 bases and J 0 bases; bases outside gene matches: 10. The CDR3 loop reads CASQRDRVDMNTEAFF. The CDR3 region has the DNA TGTGCCAGCCAAAGGGACAGGGTGGACATGAACACTGAAGCTTTCTTT.

V and J are TRBV2 and TRBJ2-2; no firm D call. The germline V gene has CDR1 SNHLY and CDR2 FYNNEI. V was shortened by 7 bases and J by 1 base, with 4 bases between the two germline ends. The CDR3 length is 12 residues. The CDR3 sequence: CASNGNTGELFF. CDR3 bases: TGTGCCAGCAACGGGAACACCGGGGAGCTGTTTTTT. The variable domain in full, completed from reference TRBV2 and TRBJ2-2, reads EPEVTQTPSHQVTQMGQEVILRCVPISNHLYFYWYRQILGQKVEFLVSFYNNEISEKSEIFDDQFSVERPDGSNFTLKIRSTKLEDSAMYFCASNGNTGELFFGEGSRLTVL.

The chain joins TRBV30 to TRBJ1-2, with 8 bases that match TRBD1. Germline V gene data show CDR1 as GTSNPN and CDR2 as SVGIG (reference sequence). Germline trimming cut 4 bases from V and 4 bases from J; bases unmatched to any gene: 8. The CDR3 totals 14 residues. The CDR3 loop is CAWTWQGAGYGYTF. The CDR3 nucleotides are TGTGCCTGGACTTGGCAGGGGGCCGGCTATGGCTACACCTTC.